This TCR beta chain was sequenced in a study of OX40 agonist ivuxolimab in advanced cancers. Study summary: Every 2 weeks, patients got intravenous ivuxolimab at one of six dose levels (0.01-10 mg/kg). Cohort: 82.7% men, mean age 60, aged about 20 to 79.

Study results and caveats: Dose levels from 0.1 to 3.0 mg/kg saw CD4+ and CD8+ blood T cells expand clonally by week 6.

The CDR3 runs to 16 residues. V lost 3 bases and J lost 6, with 21 bases in between. Looked up from germline, CDR1 is MGHRA and CDR2 is YSYEKL. On this clone itself: Its specificity is not known.

Sequencing was performed with immunoSEQ multiplex PCR; in TCRdb, only in-frame clones are kept and a portion is missing. The sample consists of roughly 86,000 clones, around nine tenths of them appearing once. Baseline, cycle 4 day 1, and cycle 7 day 1 were the blood sampling points. The clonotype originates from an adult with an advanced solid tumor such as melanoma, head and neck, liver or kidney cancer. The source was CD4+ or CD8+ T cells sorted from blood, collected in a trial of the OX40 agonist ivuxolimab. The chain employs TRBV4-1 and TRBJ2-7; unclear D gene. CDR3 bases: TGCGCCAGCAGCCATATTGGTCCGTTAGCTCTCGCCGAGCAGTACTTC. Residues: CASSHIGPLALAEQYF.